This is a list of T cell receptor beta chains from one sample in a study of blood T cells in healthy people across ages. One entry per CDR3 protein results from TCRdb running MiXCR on the 5' RACE reads. Of about 510,000 distinct CDR3 sequences listed, roughly a quarter are singletons. In addition, the sample was reused for a study of T cells of mothers and their children.

Source material: blood. These receptors originate from a boy aged 2 to 10 in good health. Both conserved end residues are part of each CDR3. The D gene is left open where the match is weak. Size values are once, few and many counts, or a class for expanded clones, and some rows have none.

TRBJ2-7,TRBD2,TRBV20-1,14,-,TGCAGTGCTAGCATTGGGGGGGGCTCCTACGAGCAGTACTTC,CSASIGGGSYEQYF
TRBJ2-1,-,TRBV7-9,12,few,TGTGCCAGCAGCCCCTCTTTGGACGAGCAGTTCTTC,CASSPSLDEQFF
TRBJ2-7,-,TRBV29-1,16,-,TGCAGCGTTGAAGATAGGGCAGGTGGGAACTCCTACGAGCAGTACTTC,CSVEDRAGGNSYEQYF
TRBJ2-1,TRBD2,TRBV9,16,few,TGTGCCAGCAGCGTGCAAGCGGGAGGCCCTTACAATGAGCAGTTCTTC,CASSVQAGGPYNEQFF
TRBJ2-3,-,TRBV3-1,13,few,TGTGCCAGCAGCCCAAACCGACGGGATACGCAGTATTTT,CASSPNRRDTQYF
TRBJ2-5,TRBD1,TRBV4-1,16,-,TGCGCCAGCAGCCAGGTGGCGGGACAGGGCCAAGAGACCCAGTACTTC,CASSQVAGQGQETQYF
TRBJ2-3,TRBD2,TRBV10-3,15,few,TGTGCCATCAGGGCTAGCGGGGTTACCACAGATACGCAGTATTTT,CAIRASGVTTDTQYF
TRBJ2-1,TRBD2,TRBV28,15,-,TGTGCCAGCAGCAGTAGCGGGAGGATCTACAATGAGCAGTTCTTC,CASSSSGRIYNEQFF
TRBJ2-3,TRBD2,TRBV2,18,-,TGTGCCAGCAGTGAAGTAGCGGGAGGGCTCACGACCACAGATACGCAGTATTTT,CASSEVAGGLTTTDTQYF
TRBJ2-7,-,TRBV2,14,few,TGTGCCAGCGGAGCAGTATTGGGGACCTACGAGCAGTACTTC,CASGAVLGTYEQYF
TRBJ2-5,-,TRBV2,13,-,TGTGCCAGCAGTGAAGCGGTGACTGGACTCCGGTACTTC,CASSEAVTGLRYF
TRBJ2-3,TRBD2,TRBV27,16,few,TGTGCCAGCAGTTCACTAGCGGGGCCTAGCACAGATACGCAGTATTTT,CASSSLAGPSTDTQYF
TRBJ2-7,-,TRBV7-9,16,-,TGTGCCAGCAGCCACCCAGGGCTAAGCCCATCCTACGAGCAGTACTTC,CASSHPGLSPSYEQYF
TRBJ1-5,TRBD1,TRBV7-9,16,-,TGTGCCAGCAGCTTAGCACCCGGGACAGCTAATCAGCCCCAGCATTTT,CASSLAPGTANQPQHF
TRBJ2-6,-,TRBV5-1,15,many,TGCGCCAGCAGCGCCAGGGCCTCTGGGGCCAACGTCCTGACTTTC,CASSARASGANVLTF